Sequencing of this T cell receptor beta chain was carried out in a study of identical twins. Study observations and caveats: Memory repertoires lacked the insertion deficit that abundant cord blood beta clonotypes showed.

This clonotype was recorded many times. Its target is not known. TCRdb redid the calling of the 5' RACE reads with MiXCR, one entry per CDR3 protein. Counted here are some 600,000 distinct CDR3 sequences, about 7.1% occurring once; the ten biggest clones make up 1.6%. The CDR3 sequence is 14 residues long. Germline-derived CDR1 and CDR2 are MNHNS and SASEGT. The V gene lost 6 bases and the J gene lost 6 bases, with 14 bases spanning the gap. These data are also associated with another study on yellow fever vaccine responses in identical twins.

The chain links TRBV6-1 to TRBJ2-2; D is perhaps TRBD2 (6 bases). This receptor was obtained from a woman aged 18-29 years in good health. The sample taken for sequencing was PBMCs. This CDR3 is CASRNQAGSGELFF. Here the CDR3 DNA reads TGTGCCAGCAGGAACCAGGCGGGGTCCGGGGAGCTGTTTTTT.